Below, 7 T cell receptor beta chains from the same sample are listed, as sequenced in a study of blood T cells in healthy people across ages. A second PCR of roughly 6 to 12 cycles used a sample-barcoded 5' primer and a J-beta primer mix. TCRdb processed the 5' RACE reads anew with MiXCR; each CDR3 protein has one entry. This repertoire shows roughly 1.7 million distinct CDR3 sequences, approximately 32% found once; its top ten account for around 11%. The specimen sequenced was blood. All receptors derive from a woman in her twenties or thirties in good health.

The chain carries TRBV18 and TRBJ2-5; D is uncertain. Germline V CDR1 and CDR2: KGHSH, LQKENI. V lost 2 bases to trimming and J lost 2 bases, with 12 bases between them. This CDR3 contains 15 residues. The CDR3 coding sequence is TGTGCCAGCTCACCATTTCGGACGGGTCAAGAGACCCAGTACTTC. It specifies CASSPFRTGQETQYF. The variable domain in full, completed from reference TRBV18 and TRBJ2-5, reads NAGVMQNPRHLVRRRGQEARLRCSPMKGHSHVYWYRQLPEEGLKFMVYLQKENIIDESGMPKERFSAEFPKEGPSILRIQQVVRGDSAAYFCASSPFRTGQETQYFGPGTRLLVL.

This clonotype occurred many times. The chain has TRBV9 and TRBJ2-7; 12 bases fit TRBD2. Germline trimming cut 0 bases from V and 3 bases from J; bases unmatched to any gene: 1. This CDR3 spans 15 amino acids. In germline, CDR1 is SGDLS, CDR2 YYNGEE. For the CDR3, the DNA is TGTGCCAGCAGCGTAGGACTAGCGGGAGTCTACGAGCAGTACTTC. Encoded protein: CASSVGLAGVYEQYF.

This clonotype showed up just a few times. The CDR3 bases are TGTGCCAGCAGTGTCTCCGTGAATGAGCAGTTCTTC. This gives the protein CASSVSVNEQFF. The rearrangement links TRBV2 to TRBJ2-1; D remains unclear. CDR3 length equals 12 residues. CDR1 and CDR2 from the germline V gene are SNHLY and FYNNEI. Trimming cost V 4 bases and J 7 bases, with 8 bases left between them.

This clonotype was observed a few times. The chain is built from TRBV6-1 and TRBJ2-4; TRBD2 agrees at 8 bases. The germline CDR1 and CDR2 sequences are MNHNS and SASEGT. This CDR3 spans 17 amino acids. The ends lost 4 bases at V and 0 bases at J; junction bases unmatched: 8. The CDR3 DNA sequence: TGTGCCAGCAGTGGGATAAATCTAGCGGGAGCCAAAAACATTCAGTACTTC. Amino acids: CASSGINLAGAKNIQYF.

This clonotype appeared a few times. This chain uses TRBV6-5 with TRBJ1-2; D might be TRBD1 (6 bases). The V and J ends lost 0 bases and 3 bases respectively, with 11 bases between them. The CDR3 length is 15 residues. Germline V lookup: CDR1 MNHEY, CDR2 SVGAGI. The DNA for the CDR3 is TGTGCCAGCAGTTACTCTCAGGGGTCCCACTATGGCTACACCTTC. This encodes CASSYSQGSHYGYTF.

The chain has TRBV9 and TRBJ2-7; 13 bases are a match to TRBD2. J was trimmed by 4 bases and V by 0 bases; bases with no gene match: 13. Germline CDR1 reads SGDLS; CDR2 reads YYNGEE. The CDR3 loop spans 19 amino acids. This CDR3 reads CASSVGVGSTSGRKYEQYF. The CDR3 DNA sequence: TGTGCCAGCAGCGTAGGGGTGGGGTCGACTAGCGGGAGGAAGTACGAGCAGTACTTC.

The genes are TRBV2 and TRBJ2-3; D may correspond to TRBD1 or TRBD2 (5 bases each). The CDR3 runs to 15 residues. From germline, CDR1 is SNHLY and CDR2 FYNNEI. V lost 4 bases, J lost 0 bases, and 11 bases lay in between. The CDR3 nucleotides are TGTGCCAGCAGTGTGGGGCGGACTAGCACAGATACGCAGTATTTT. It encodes CASSVGRTSTDTQYF.